The rows below give T cell receptor beta chains drawn from one sample of a study of molecular identifiers for immune sequencing clone quantification. TCRdb reprocessed the PCR reads with MiXCR, giving one entry per CDR3 protein. The table records approximately 500,000 distinct CDR3 sequences, roughly a fifth of them present only once. Sequencing used naive CD8+ T cells from blood, with Jurkat cell RNA spiked in. The source of these receptors is a human donor in good health. Some libraries in this study had Jurkat cell RNA spiked in. CDR3s include the opening cysteine and the closing phenylalanine or tryptophan. A D gene is named only where the DNA matches it firmly.

v_call,d_call,cdr3_aa
TRBV28,TRBD1,CASSHPPGQLTYEQYF
TRBV7-9,-,CASSLGLDSNQPQHF
TRBV29-1,-,CSVGGNTGELFF
TRBV15,TRBD2,CATSRDWSGSSVQYF
TRBV9,-,CASSVRDAMNTEAFF
TRBV24-1,TRBD2,CATSESGTTTDTQYF
TRBV4-2,-,CASSQDPGLSSYQPQHF
TRBV5-4,TRBD2,CASSNPGTSFYEQYF
TRBV7-6,-,CASSLAVASTGGELFF
TRBV3-1,-,CASSQDPLRGAGVGEQYF
TRBV6-5,TRBD1,CASSYDRGRTEAFF
TRBV28,-,CASSLPGTHYGYTF
TRBV6-6,-,CAGSPHRTGEQYF
TRBV20-1,TRBD2,CSARDWTSGYEQYF
TRBV9,-,CASTGDSSAYEQYF
TRBV12-3/TRBV12-4,-,CASSLVRGSTATQSF
TRBV12-3/TRBV12-4,TRBD2,CASSFAPGLAVDTQYF
TRBV27,-,CASSLSPTLSSYNSPLHF
TRBV6-5,-,CASRKTQSYTDTQYF
TRBV7-9,TRBD2,CASRPGLAGSSYNEQFF
TRBV27,-,CASSLSPSGLYEQYF
TRBV20-1,TRBD2,CSARRGLVGVRLADTQYF
TRBV5-8,TRBD2,CASSLEGLAVTDTQYF
TRBV2,TRBD1,CASSQSGTGTYGYTF
TRBV7-9,-,CASSLFDEYNEQFF
TRBV5-1,-,CASTSVEQETPYEQYF
TRBV6-5,-,CASSYYGDTEAFF